The clone carrying this TCR beta chain was found many times. The sample is drawn from a study of T cells in Graves' hyperthyroidism and ophthalmopathy. The CDR3 is made up of 13 amino acids. Deletions cut 1 base from V and 6 bases from J, with 8 bases between. Germline lookup yields CDR1 SGHVS and CDR2 FQNEAQ. RNA transcripts yielded amplified TCR beta CDR3 regions. The HTBI primer set was used in a first-round RT-PCR of the TCR CDR3. From the multiplex PCR reads, TCRdb called clonotypes with MiXCR, one entry per CDR3 protein. The profile shows under 600,000 distinct CDR3 sequences, roughly 15% of them singletons.

The receptor was derived from a woman aged 40 to 55 with Graves' ophthalmopathy. V and J are TRBV7-8 and TRBJ2-3; unclear D gene. Sequenced material: blood. In DNA form, the CDR3 reads TGTGCCAGCAGCTTAGGTCTGCGGGATACGCAGTATTTT. As protein: CASSLGLRDTQYF.